This record concerns one T cell receptor beta chain sequence. The antigen remains undetermined. This record comes from a study of graft-versus-host responses after intestinal transplantation. Study information: Anti-thymocyte globulin served as induction for all recipients, who then took tacrolimus and steroids for three to four years.

TCRdb's copy holds only in-frame clones and misses some; the assay was immunoSEQ multiplex PCR. Of over 65,000 clones listed, approximately 90% are singletons. The CDR3 has 21 amino acids. Germline CDR1 reads LNHNV; CDR2 reads YYDKDF (reference sequence). The trim removed 0 bases at V and 3 bases at J, leaving 23 bases unmatched. This chain links TRBV15 with TRBJ2-7; the match to TRBD1 covers 7 bases. Sample: unstimulated CD8+ T cells sorted from spleen or lymph node cells, taken before transplant. This clonotype was sampled from a human donor who was the organ donor for an intestinal transplant. The CDR3: CATSRDFFQGGEPMWDYEQYF. The CDR3 DNA reads as TGTGCCACCAGCAGAGATTTTTTTCAAGGGGGCGAACCCATGTGGGACTACGAGCAGTACTTC.